What follows describes a single T cell receptor (beta chain). Its cognate antigen has yet to be identified. It has no much larger one-base neighbor in the sample; base qualities were not kept. Within the sample, other DNA sequences also encode this same CDR3. The record originates from a study of cytomegalovirus exposure and HLA in healthy donors (dated by TCRdb to the late 2010s). General notes on the study: According to an earlier analysis of a few hundred of the donors, about 179 million T cells yielded roughly 110 million unique TCR beta sequences and about 280 Gb of sequence data. An early release that covered roughly 600 HLA-typed donors contained about 300 gigabases of sequencing data and 80 million or so unique TCR sequences. The genetic ancestry cluster associated with self-reported Caucasian donors included 81% of the roughly 400 genotyped donors. The aim of the study was to test whether cataloging public T cell receptors could identify signatures of past pathogen exposure. Using immunosequencing, the study profiled T cell repertoires from fewer than 700 subjects and related those repertoires to cytomegalovirus serostatus. Along with the roughly 700-subject first cohort, a separate validation cohort of over a hundred different subjects was used. To predict cytomegalovirus infection status, the study combined high-throughput TCR immunosequencing, statistical association of individual TCRs with disease status, and machine learning. A later analysis re-examined previously published TCR beta repertoires from roughly 720 donors and added high-resolution HLA genotyping to investigate patterns of TCR occurrence. In the later analysis, no new phenotypic data were used to find candidate immune exposures; instead, reliance was placed on TCR beta sequences and their occurrence across donors. To decide whether each TCR beta V gene segment behaved as functional or pseudogenic, an earlier analysis of fewer than 750 of the donors relied on high-throughput TCR beta sequencing. Donor age, sex, ethnicity and CMV serostatus were compiled together with the repertoire data. A later genetic analysis took genome-wide SNP genotypes for about three fifths of the 666 donors and used that subset as a discovery cohort. All discovery cohort repertoires had been generated using a single sequencing platform. Class I and class II HLA loci were covered by the typing at four-digit resolution. The number of typed donors differed by locus: about 629-630 for A, B, C, DRB1 and DQB1; 500 to 550 for DQA1; fewer than 610 for DPA1; and about 450 for DPB1. Several DR-DQ haplotypes were handled as single units for association and clustering because linkage in the cohort was strong. Among about 390 genotyped donors of the cohort, an average of around 240,000 unique TCR beta nucleotide sequences were sequenced per donor, 15% to 20% of them non-productive. The study at large found these results: According to a later analysis, most CMV-associated TCR beta chains appeared to be HLA-restricted, and the HLA associations seemed to be driven largely by CMV exposure. An association between a missense DCLRE1C variant and V-gene and J-gene trimming of TCR beta chains was found in a later genetic analysis and replicated in an independent cohort. It was suggested by the authors that the approach could potentially be generalized to other disease states and immunological phenotypes. Roughly uniform sequencing depth across donors was assumed in presence/absence analyses, although this assumption may not hold. When HLA alleles, especially DR and DQ, strongly co-occurred, TCR associations were difficult to assign to individual alleles. Some IMGT-functional V segments, including TRBV6-2 and TRBV6-3, could not be distinguished by the 87-base-pair reads and were therefore excluded. CMV serostatus was the only immune exposure information available for the cohort. In vitro tests confirmed that three of the cytomegalovirus-associated TCR beta chains recognize cytomegalovirus antigens. Compared with the approximately 720-donor mean, donors in an Asian-associated ancestry cluster had fewer N-insertions in productive TCRs, according to a later genetic analysis. Because HLA typing was missing for some donors at each locus, association tests included only the typed subset. The sequencing pipeline was judged likely to have produced a cluster of highly shared sequence variants as a technical artifact. Several of the top co-occurrence clusters appeared to be linked to parvovirus B19, influenza, CMV and Epstein-Barr virus, according to a later analysis. Most TCR sequences were seen in very few donors, while some public TCRs were found in many individuals. Linkage disequilibrium might explain the correlated functional status among segregating V segments, but an unknown experimental factor could not be excluded. The study listed 150 to 200 TCR beta chains as associated with cytomegalovirus. This cohort had only TCR beta chains sequenced, and the lack of alpha or paired-chain data limited which features could be detected. Because counts were too low, about 18 rarely observed V segments, including chromosome 9 orphons, were left out of the earlier analysis of 500 to 750 of the donors. The classifier was reported to diagnose cytomegalovirus status with high specificity and sensitivity in both the original and validation cohorts. Compared with equally common non-associated chains, HLA-associated TCR beta chains in a later analysis were more clonally expanded and had lower generation probabilities. A further reported finding was that TCR beta sequences accurately predicted the HLA-A and HLA-B alleles for most subjects in the first cohort. A later analysis found that TCR association rates varied across HLA loci, with DRB1 alleles showing the most associated TCRs and HLA-C alleles the fewest. A later analysis associated roughly 17,000 TCR beta sequences with specific HLA alleles at a false discovery rate of 0.05. In an earlier analysis of about 600 of the donors, most TCR beta V segments appeared in productive rearrangements about 87% or about 30% of the time, broadly matching IMGT annotations.

CDR1 and CDR2 are read off the germline V gene (reference sequence) as GTSNPN and SVGIG. The germline V end is reduced by 1 base and the J end by 4 bases; junction bases left unmatched: 5. The CDR3 goes from the cysteine to the phenylalanine over 14 residues. Solely the CDR3 DNA is kept, with 42 bases framed from the first base. The library came from the immunoSEQ multiplex PCR assay. The multiplex PCR relied on a mix of 60 forward primers for TCR Vbeta segments and 13 reverse primers for TCR Jbeta segments. The CDR3 region of rearranged TCR beta genes was amplified from genomic DNA by a multiplex PCR assay. The Illumina HiSeq System was used to sequence the amplified TCR beta libraries as 87-base-pair reads. Turning to the authors' computational methods: A later analysis counted about 80 million unique TCR beta chains across the 640 or so repertoires, and roughly 10 million of these chains were shared by at least two donors. Raw reads were error-corrected and collapsed into unique sequences by a nearest-neighbor algorithm in which closely related sequences were merged to remove PCR and sequencing errors. To assign V, D and J gene segments, CDR3 sequences were aligned to IMGT reference sequences. Each retained sequence needed at least a six-nucleotide match to both a V gene segment and a J gene segment. A rearrangement was called productive if the CDR3 had no stop codons and remained in frame with V and J, and every other rearrangement was called non-productive. CDR3 was defined according to IMGT convention as the region running from the second conserved V-encoded cysteine to the conserved J-encoded phenylalanine. The earlier analysis of some 600 of the donors excluded sequences that lacked an unambiguous match to a single V gene segment. An earlier analysis of approximately 590 of the donors classified V segments as functional when productive rearrangements were above 56.7% and as segregating when the standard deviation between donors was above 5%. A statistical classification framework was built for diagnosing cytomegalovirus status from the catalog of TCR beta chain sequences. In a later analysis, V and J genes were assigned by comparing TCR nucleotide sequences against IMGT/GENE-DB human TR gene sequences. Using the TCRdist pipeline, a later analysis assigned CDR3 sequences along with most-parsimonious VDJ recombination scenarios. In a later analysis, each TCR beta chain was defined by its CDR3 amino acid sequence together with its V-gene family, and reads without a unique V-gene family were excluded. In a later analysis, 550 to 650 highly shared, low-generation-probability nucleotide sequences were removed to address suspected cross-contamination and a sequencing artifact. In a later analysis, a clonal expansion index was calculated for each public chain from normalized within-repertoire ranks of inferred template counts. A later analysis computed generation probabilities with a VDJ recombination model fitted to out-of-frame rearrangements, and checked the results against IGoR. Hypergeometric tests were used in a later analysis to score TCR-TCR, TCR-HLA and TCR-CMV co-occurrence, with a repertoire-size bias correction applied to the TCR pairs. To estimate false discovery rates, a later analysis permuted the HLA or CMV assignments 20 times. In a later analysis, co-occurring TCRs were grouped with DBSCAN, and TCRdist sequence similarity was added when clustering was performed within HLA-allele-positive subsets. Repertoires with fewer than 30,000 or more than 120,000 public chains, plus five repertoires with anomalous nucleotide sharing, were excluded from co-occurrence clustering. The clones in this table, taken by TCRdb from immuneACCESS, are in-frame only. Not every clone is retained; where verified, under half of the shortfall comes from an unresolved V gene, and the cause of the rest is unknown. The D gene and trimming were derived from the DNA, and the V and J assignments and clone size from that table. The sample table shows 160,000 or so clones, and roughly 88% are seen once. Of the sample, 5% to 7% falls within the top ten clones.

The cohort comprised 550 to 700 healthy bone marrow donors. All cohort members were sampled while nominally healthy, although unrecorded immune exposures were likely present. The donor tested CMV seropositive, placing the donor among the approximately 310 seropositive members of the cohort. Each donor provided a peripheral blood sample, and peripheral blood mononuclear cells were used for TCR beta sequencing. The Qiagen DNeasy Blood Extraction Kit was used to extract genomic DNA from the blood cell samples. The rearranged segments are TRBV30 and TRBJ1-1; TRBD1 agrees with 8 junctional bases. The sequencing input was PBMCs. The clonotype was recovered from a man between 50 and 59 years old in good health and CMV-seropositive. Here the CDR3 is given as CAWSGDRGSTEAFF. The base sequence is TGTGCCTGGAGTGGAGACAGGGGATCCACTGAAGCTTTCTTT.